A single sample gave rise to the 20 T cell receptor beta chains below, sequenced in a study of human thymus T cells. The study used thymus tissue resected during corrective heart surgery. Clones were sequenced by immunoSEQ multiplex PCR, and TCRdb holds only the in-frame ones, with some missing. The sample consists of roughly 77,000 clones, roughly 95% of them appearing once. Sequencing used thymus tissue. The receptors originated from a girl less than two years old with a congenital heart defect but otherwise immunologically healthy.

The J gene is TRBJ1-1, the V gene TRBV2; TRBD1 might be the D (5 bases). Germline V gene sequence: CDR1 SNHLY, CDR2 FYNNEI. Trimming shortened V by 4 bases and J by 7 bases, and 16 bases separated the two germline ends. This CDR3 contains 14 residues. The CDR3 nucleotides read TGTGCCAGCAGTGCCCCGAGGGGCTCGCTTGAAGCTTTCTTT. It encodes CASSAPRGSLEAFF.

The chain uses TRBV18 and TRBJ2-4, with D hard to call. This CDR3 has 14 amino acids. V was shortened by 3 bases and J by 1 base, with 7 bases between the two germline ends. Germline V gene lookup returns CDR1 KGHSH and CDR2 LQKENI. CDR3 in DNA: TGTGCCAGCTCACCTTCGCGGGCCAAAAACATTCAGTACTTC. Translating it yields CASSPSRAKNIQYF.

CDR3 sequence: CASSLVSPSSYNEQFF. The CDR3 nucleotides are TGTGCCAGCAGCTTGGTTTCCCCCAGCTCCTACAATGAGCAGTTCTTC. The chain joins TRBV5-6 to TRBJ2-1; D not certain. Germline CDR1 is SGHDT and CDR2 is YYEEEE. The germline V and J ends were trimmed by 0 bases and 0 bases, with 10 bases remaining between them. The CDR3 is made up of 16 amino acids.

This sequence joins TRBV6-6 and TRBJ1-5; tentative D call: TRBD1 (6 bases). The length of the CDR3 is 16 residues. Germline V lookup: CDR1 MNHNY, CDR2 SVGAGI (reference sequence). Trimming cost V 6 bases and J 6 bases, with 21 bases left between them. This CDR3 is CASSREGGAFRQPQHF. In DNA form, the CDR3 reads TGTGCCAGCAGCCGCGAAGGGGGGGCCTTTCGTCAGCCCCAGCATTTT.

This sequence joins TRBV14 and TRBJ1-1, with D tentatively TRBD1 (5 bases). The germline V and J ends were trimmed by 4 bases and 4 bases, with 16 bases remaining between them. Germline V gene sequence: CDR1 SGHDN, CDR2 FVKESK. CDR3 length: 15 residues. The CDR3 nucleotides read TGTGCCAGCAGCCCTTGGCAGGGCTTCAGCACTGAAGCTTTCTTT. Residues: CASSPWQGFSTEAFF.

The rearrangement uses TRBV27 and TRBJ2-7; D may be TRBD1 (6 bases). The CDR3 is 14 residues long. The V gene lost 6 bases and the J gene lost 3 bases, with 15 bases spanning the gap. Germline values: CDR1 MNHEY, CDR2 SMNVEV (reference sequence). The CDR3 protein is CASSRGPERYEQYF. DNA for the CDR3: TGTGCCAGCAGCAGGGGCCCCGAGCGCTACGAGCAGTACTTC.

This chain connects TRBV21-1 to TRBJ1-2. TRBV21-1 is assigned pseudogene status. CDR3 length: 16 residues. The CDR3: CASSPKSHGEDYGYTF. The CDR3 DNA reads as TGTGCCAGCAGCCCGAAATCGCACGGGGAGGACTATGGCTACACCTTC.

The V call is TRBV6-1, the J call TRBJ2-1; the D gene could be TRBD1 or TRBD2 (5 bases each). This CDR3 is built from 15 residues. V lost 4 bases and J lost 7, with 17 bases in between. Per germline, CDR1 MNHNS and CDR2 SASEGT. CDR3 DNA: TGTGCCAGCAGTGCCGAGGGCCGACAGCTAAATGAGCAGTTCTTC. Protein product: CASSAEGRQLNEQFF.

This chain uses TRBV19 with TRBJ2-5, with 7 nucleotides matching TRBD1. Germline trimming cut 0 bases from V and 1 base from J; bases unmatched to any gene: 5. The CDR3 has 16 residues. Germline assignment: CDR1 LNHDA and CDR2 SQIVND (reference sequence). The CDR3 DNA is TGTGCCAGTAGTATAGACCCGGGACAGATCCAAGAGACCCAGTACTTC. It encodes CASSIDPGQIQETQYF.

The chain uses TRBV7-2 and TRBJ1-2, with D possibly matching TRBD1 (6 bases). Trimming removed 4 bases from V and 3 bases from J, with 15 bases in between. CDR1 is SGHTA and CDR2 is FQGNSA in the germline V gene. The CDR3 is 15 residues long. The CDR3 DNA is TGTGCCAGCAGCTCAGAACAGGGTCTTGACTATGGCTACACCTTC. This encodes CASSSEQGLDYGYTF.

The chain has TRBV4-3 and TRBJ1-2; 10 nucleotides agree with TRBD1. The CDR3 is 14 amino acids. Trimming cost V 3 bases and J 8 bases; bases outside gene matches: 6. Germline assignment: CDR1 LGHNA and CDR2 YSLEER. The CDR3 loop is CASSQGGTGVGYTF. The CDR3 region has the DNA TGCGCCAGCAGCCAGGGCGGGACAGGGGTAGGCTACACCTTC.

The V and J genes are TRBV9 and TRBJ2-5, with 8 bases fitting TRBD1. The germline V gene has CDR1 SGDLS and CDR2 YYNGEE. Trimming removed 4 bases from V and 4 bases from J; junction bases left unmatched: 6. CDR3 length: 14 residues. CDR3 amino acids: CASSYRDRGETQYF. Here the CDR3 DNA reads TGTGCCAGCAGCTACCGAGACAGGGGAGAGACCCAGTACTTC.

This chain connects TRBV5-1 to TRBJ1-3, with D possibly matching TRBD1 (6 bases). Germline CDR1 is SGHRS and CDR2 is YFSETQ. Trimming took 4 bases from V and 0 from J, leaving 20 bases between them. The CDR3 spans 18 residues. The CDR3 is CASSSIQAGVSSGNTIYF. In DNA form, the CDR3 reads TGCGCCAGCAGCAGCATACAAGCAGGGGTGAGCTCTGGAAACACCATATATTTT.

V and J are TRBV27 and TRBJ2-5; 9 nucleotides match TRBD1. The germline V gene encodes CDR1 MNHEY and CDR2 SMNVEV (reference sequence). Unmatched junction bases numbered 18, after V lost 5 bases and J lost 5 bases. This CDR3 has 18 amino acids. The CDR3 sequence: CASSTQNSGTGIGETQYF. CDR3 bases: TGTGCCAGCAGTACCCAAAATTCCGGGACAGGGATTGGGGAGACCCAGTACTTC.

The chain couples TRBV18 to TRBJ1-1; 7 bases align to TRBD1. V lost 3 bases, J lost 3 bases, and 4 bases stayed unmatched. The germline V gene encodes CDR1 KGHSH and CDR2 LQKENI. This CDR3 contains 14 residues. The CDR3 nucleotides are TGTGCCAGCTCACCCCGGGACAGAGACACTGAAGCTTTCTTT. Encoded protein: CASSPRDRDTEAFF.

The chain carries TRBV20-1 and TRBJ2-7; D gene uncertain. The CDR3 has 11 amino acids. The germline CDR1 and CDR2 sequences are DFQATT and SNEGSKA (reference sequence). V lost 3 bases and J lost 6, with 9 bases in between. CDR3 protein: CSASRRSEQYF. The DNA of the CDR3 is TGCAGTGCTAGCCGCCGGAGCGAGCAGTACTTC.

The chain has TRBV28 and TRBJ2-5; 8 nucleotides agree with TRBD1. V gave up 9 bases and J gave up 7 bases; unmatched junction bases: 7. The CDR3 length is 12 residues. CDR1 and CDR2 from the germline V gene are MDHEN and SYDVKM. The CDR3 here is CASRTGSRTQYF. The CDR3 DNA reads TGTGCCAGTAGGACAGGGTCTAGGACCCAGTACTTC.

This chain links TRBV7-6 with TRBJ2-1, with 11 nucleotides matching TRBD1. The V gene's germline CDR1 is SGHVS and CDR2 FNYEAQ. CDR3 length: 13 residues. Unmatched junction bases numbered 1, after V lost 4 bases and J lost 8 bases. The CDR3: CASSWDRGDEQFF. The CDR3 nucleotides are TGTGCCAGCAGCTGGGACAGGGGGGATGAGCAGTTCTTC.

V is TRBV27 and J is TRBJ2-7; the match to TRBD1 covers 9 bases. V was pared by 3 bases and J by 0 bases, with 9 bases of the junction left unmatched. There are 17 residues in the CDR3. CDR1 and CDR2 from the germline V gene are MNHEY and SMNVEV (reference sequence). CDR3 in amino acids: CASSFRADRGSSYEQYF. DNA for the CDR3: TGTGCCAGCAGTTTCAGGGCGGACAGGGGTAGCTCCTACGAGCAGTACTTC.

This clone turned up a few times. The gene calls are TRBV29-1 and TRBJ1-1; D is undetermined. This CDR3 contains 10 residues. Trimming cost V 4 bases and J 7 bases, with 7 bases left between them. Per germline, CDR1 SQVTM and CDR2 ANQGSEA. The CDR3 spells CSVGSGEAFF. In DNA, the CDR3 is TGCAGCGTTGGGTCCGGTGAAGCTTTCTTT. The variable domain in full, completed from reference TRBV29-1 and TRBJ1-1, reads SAVISQKPSRDICQRGTSLTIQCQVDSQVTMMFWYRQQPGQSLTLIATANQGSEATYESGFVIDKFPISRPNLTFSTLTVSNMSPEDSSIYLCSVGSGEAFFGQGTRLTVV.